This entry lists 20 T cell receptor beta chains sequenced from one sample in a study of blood T cell repertoires in COVID-19. Repertoires were generated with immunoSEQ multiplex PCR, while TCRdb's copy carries only in-frame clones and drops some. The sample has some 200,000 clones; around four fifths are singletons. Sequences were obtained from peripheral blood. These receptors all come from a man aged 25-45 years with active or convalescent COVID-19.

This clone has just one count. The chain has TRBV5-4 and TRBJ2-5; 11 bases line up with TRBD1. The CDR3 length is 15 residues. V shed 2 bases and J 4 bases; nucleotides not matched to a gene: 4. Germline V CDR1 and CDR2: SGHNT, YYREEE (reference sequence). The CDR3, as DNA: TGTGCCAGCAGCTTTGGACAGGGGGCAGGAGAGACCCAGTACTTC. This translates into CASSFGQGAGETQYF.

This rearrangement joins TRBV4-3 to TRBJ1-6; 9 bases map to TRBD1. This CDR3 contains 16 residues. The V and J ends lost 0 bases and 5 bases, in that order; junction bases with no gene match: 2. Per the germline V gene, CDR1 is LGHNA and CDR2 is YSLEER. The CDR3 reads CASSQDRQGDNSPLHF. For the CDR3, the DNA is TGCGCCAGCAGCCAAGACAGACAGGGGGATAATTCACCCCTCCACTTT.

V usage is TRBV3-1 (or the pseudogene TRBV3-2) and J usage is TRBJ2-3; D not resolved. CDR1 is LGHDT, CDR2 YNNKEL, per germline (reference sequence). V was cut by 3 bases and J by 4 bases, with 8 bases left in between. The CDR3 covers 13 residues. The CDR3 DNA follows: TGTGCCAGCAGCCAGGAGTATCCAGATACGCAGTATTTT. This translates into CASSQEYPDTQYF.

This clone was seen a few times. The chain combines TRBV19 with TRBJ1-2, with 7 positions matching TRBD1. J gave up 13 bases and V 3 bases, and 14 bases lay outside the gene matches. The CDR3 is 14 amino acids. In germline, CDR1 is LNHDA, CDR2 SQIVND (reference sequence). The CDR3 DNA sequence: TGTGCCAGTAGTATTCAACAGGGGCCCGAGGTAGTCACCTTC. This codes for CASSIQQGPEVVTF.

The chain uses TRBV7-7 and TRBJ2-6, with TRBD2 as a possible D gene (5 bases). Trimming removed 11 bases at V and 3 bases at J, with 8 bases between. Germline CDR1 SSHAT, CDR2 FNYEAQ (reference sequence). The CDR3 sequence is 12 residues long. The CDR3 spells CASGSGANVLTF. The CDR3 coding sequence is TGTGCCTCGGGAAGTGGGGCCAACGTCCTGACTTTC.

With regard to this clone: Relative to the germline gene, one junction end is altered; a read error may explain this. The genes are TRBV7-7 and TRBJ2-1; TRBD1 matches 8 bases. Germline assignment: CDR1 SSHAT and CDR2 FNYEAQ (reference sequence). There are 17 residues in the CDR3. The CDR3 protein is CASSLAPGTGQGVVQFF. Here the CDR3 DNA reads TGTGCTAGCAGCTTAGCCCCTGGGACAGGCCAAGGTGTGGTGCAGTTCTTC.

The rearrangement joins TRBV24-1 to TRBJ2-3; the D gene is possibly TRBD1 (6 bases). V lost 0 bases and J 2 bases, leaving 8 bases between the germline ends. The CDR3 runs to 15 residues. Germline CDR1 is KGHDR and CDR2 is SFDVKD. CDR3: CATSDLGGLTDTQYF. The CDR3 DNA is TGTGCCACCAGTGATTTGGGGGGCCTCACAGATACGCAGTATTTT.

This chain connects TRBV19 to TRBJ2-7; 9 positions agree with TRBD2. Germline loops: CDR1 LNHDA, CDR2 SQIVND (reference sequence). J gave up 5 bases and V 5 bases, and 1 base lay outside the gene matches. This CDR3 is 12 amino acids long. The CDR3, as DNA: TGTGCCAGTAGTTCTAGCGGGAACGAGCAGTACTTC. Its protein product is CASSSSGNEQYF.

Here the CDR3 DNA reads TGTGCCAGCGGGGGACAGTGGAACACTGAAGCTTTCTTT. Its translation: CASGGQWNTEAFF. This rearrangement joins TRBV3-1 (or the pseudogene TRBV3-2) to TRBJ1-1; 7 nucleotides agree with TRBD1. Trimming at V came to 8 bases and at J to 1 base, leaving 4 bases not matched to a gene. The CDR3 runs 13 residues. The germline CDR1 and CDR2 sequences are LGHDT and YNNKEL (reference sequence).

The V call is TRBV24-1, the J call TRBJ1-2, with TRBD1 matching 8 bases. CDR3 size: 14 residues. Germline values: CDR1 KGHDR, CDR2 SFDVKD. Germline trimming cut 4 bases from V and 8 bases from J; bases unmatched to any gene: 8. CDR3 nucleotides: TGTGCCACCAGTGACGGACAGGGATCGGGAGGCTACACCTTC. The encoded protein is CATSDGQGSGGYTF.

In its sample, this clone was seen once. The V gene is TRBV7-2, the J gene TRBJ1-6; possibly TRBD1 for D (5 bases). CDR3 size: 15 residues. The germline gives CDR1 SGHTA, CDR2 FQGNSA. The V end lost 2 bases, the J end lost 9 bases, and 14 bases lay between the germline ends. This CDR3 is CASSLTGGVSSPLHF. CDR3 DNA sequence: TGTGCCAGCAGCTTAACCGGGGGAGTAAGTTCACCCCTCCACTTT.

This clone was seen once. The chain couples TRBV28 to TRBJ1-5, with D possibly TRBD1 on 5 matching bases. CDR1 and CDR2 (germline): MDHEN, SYDVKM. This CDR3 spans 12 amino acids. The germline V and J ends were trimmed by 4 bases and 9 bases, with 10 bases remaining between them. The CDR3 is CASSYGARPQHF. CDR3 nucleotides: TGTGCCAGCAGTTATGGGGCGCGGCCCCAGCATTTT.

This clone showed up just a few times. The chain has TRBV4-2 and TRBJ2-1, with D perhaps TRBD1 (5 bases). Germline-derived CDR1 and CDR2 are LGHNA and YNFKEQ. CDR3 length: 16 residues. Trimming removed 1 base from V and 2 bases from J, with 12 bases in between. The CDR3 loop is CASSQGPQGTYNEQFF. As DNA, the CDR3 is TGTGCCAGCAGCCAAGGTCCTCAGGGTACCTACAATGAGCAGTTCTTC.

The chain carries TRBV10-3 and TRBJ1-2; perhaps TRBD1 as D (6 bases). From germline, CDR1 is ENHRY and CDR2 SYGVKD. The CDR3 runs 14 residues. V lost 8 bases and J 4 bases, leaving 17 bases between the germline ends. The CDR3 nucleotides are TGTGCCATCTTTAACCCAGGGGTGACCTATGGCTACACCTTC. It encodes CAIFNPGVTYGYTF.

The chain uses TRBV5-1 and TRBJ2-2; possibly TRBD2 for D (6 bases). The germline CDR1 and CDR2 sequences are SGHRS and YFSETQ. The CDR3 totals 15 residues. Trimming took 3 bases from V and 6 from J, leaving 15 bases between them. This CDR3 reads CASSSGDSWSGELFF. CDR3 bases: TGCGCCAGCAGCTCGGGAGACAGCTGGTCCGGGGAGCTGTTTTTT. Full variable domain (missing parts from reference TRBV5-1 and TRBJ2-2): KAGVTQTPRYLIKTRGQQVTLSCSPISGHRSVSWYQQTPGQGLQFLFEYFSETQRNKGNFPGRFSGRQFSNSRSEMNVSTLELGDSALYLCASSSGDSWSGELFFGEGSRLTVL.

J is TRBJ1-4 and V is TRBV5-1; D is uncertain. The germline CDR1 and CDR2 sequences are SGHRS and YFSETQ. The CDR3 has 13 amino acids. Trimming removed 7 bases from V and 7 bases from J, with 14 bases in between. The CDR3 loop is CASREGSGEKLFF. CDR3 DNA: TGCGCCAGCCGGGAGGGATCGGGTGAAAAACTGTTTTTT.

The V and J genes are TRBV7-8 and TRBJ1-3; D gene unclear. V dropped 3 bases and J dropped 0 bases, with 12 bases sitting between them. Germline lookup yields CDR1 SGHVS and CDR2 FQNEAQ. This CDR3 spans 16 amino acids. CDR3 in DNA: TGTGCCAGCAGCTTCGAGGGTTTCAGCTCTGGAAACACCATATATTTT. This sequence encodes CASSFEGFSSGNTIYF.

This clone was counted a few times. CDR3 in amino acids: CASCRSPTTGEKLFF. CDR3 DNA: TGTGCCAGCTGCAGGTCCCCGACCACAGGTGAAAAACTGTTTTTT. The V and J genes are TRBV5-6 and TRBJ1-4; D is possibly TRBD1 (5 bases). Trimming took off 7 bases at V and 7 bases at J, with 20 bases between the two ends. The CDR3 spans 15 residues. CDR1 and CDR2 from the germline V gene are SGHDT and YYEEEE.

V gene TRBV27 combines with J gene TRBJ2-1, with TRBD2 as a possible D gene (5 bases). Deletions cut 8 bases from V and 3 bases from J, with 14 bases between. CDR3 length: 14 amino acids. The germline V gene has CDR1 MNHEY and CDR2 SMNVEV (reference sequence). The CDR3 loop is CASRWRASYNEQFF. The CDR3, as DNA: TGTGCCAGCCGCTGGCGGGCCAGCTACAATGAGCAGTTCTTC.

The chain has TRBV10-3 and TRBJ2-7; D is uncertain. The germline CDR1 and CDR2 sequences are ENHRY and SYGVKD. There are 12 residues in the CDR3. V lost 5 bases to trimming and J lost 3 bases, with 8 bases between them. The DNA of the CDR3 is TGTGCCATCAGTAGTGCAGGCTACGAGCAGTACGTC. It codes for CAISSAGYEQYV.